Listed below are T cell receptor beta chains from one sample, sequenced in a study of blood T cell repertoires in COVID-19. Assay: immunoSEQ multiplex PCR; the TCRdb copy retains only in-frame clones and omits some. The table includes 400,000 to 450,000 clones, around 86% detected once. The sample comprised peripheral blood. These receptors all stem from a woman younger than 45 with active or convalescent COVID-19. Both conserved end residues are part of each CDR3. D genes are given only for firm matches. Clone size is stated in some rows and not others, as once, few, many or a class when expanded.

j_call,clone_size,v_call,d_call,cdr3_length,cdr3_nt,cdr3_aa
TRBJ1-2,-,TRBV5-6,TRBD1,17,TGTGCCAGCAGCTTGGTGGCAGGGGGCGACTTTAACTATGGCTACACCTTC,CASSLVAGGDFNYGYTF
TRBJ2-2,once,TRBV21-1,-,17,TGTGCCAGCAGCACCCGACCCGGGACACCGAACACCGGGGAGCTGTTTTTT,CASSTRPGTPNTGELFF
TRBJ1-2,-,TRBV19,TRBD1,15,TGTGCCACCTCGCTTAGGGACAGTCCATCTTATGGCTACACCTTC,CATSLRDSPSYGYTF
TRBJ1-4,-,TRBV5-5,-,15,TGTGCCAGCAGCCTGGCTATGAGGCCGGGGGAAAAACTGTTTTTT,CASSLAMRPGEKLFF
TRBJ2-1,-,TRBV30,-,18,TGTGCCTGGAGAAGGGGGAGATACCTCGAGGGATCCTACAATGAGCAGTTCTTC,CAWRRGRYLEGSYNEQFF
TRBJ1-6,-,TRBV25-1,-,15,TGTGCCAGTTGTGGTACGGGGAATTTTAATTCACCCCTCCACTTT,CASCGTGNFNSPLHF
TRBJ2-5,-,TRBV21-1,-,18,TGTGCCAGCAGGAACCACGGACTAGCGGGTCGGCGGGGAGAGACCCAGTACTTC,CASRNHGLAGRRGETQYF
TRBJ1-2,once,TRBV3-1/TRBV3-2,-,16,TGTGCCAGCAGCCAAGATTCGGGGGGTGGTAACTATGGCTACACCTTC,CASSQDSGGGNYGYTF
TRBJ1-1,-,TRBV10-3,TRBD1,14,TGTGCCATCAGTCGGGACAGGGGGTACACTGAAGCTTTCTTT,CAISRDRGYTEAFF
TRBJ1-1,-,TRBV2,-,13,TGTGCCAGCAGTGTATCACAGGACACTGAAGCTTTCTTT,CASSVSQDTEAFF
TRBJ1-2,-,TRBV6-5,-,16,TGTGCCAGCAGTTACTCAAGCCAGGCCACCTTCCGAGGCTACACCTTC,CASSYSSQATFRGYTF
TRBJ1-1,few,TRBV23-1,TRBD1,16,TGCGCCAGCAGTCAGTTTTGGGACAGGGCGAACACTGAAGCTTTCTTT,CASSQFWDRANTEAFF
TRBJ1-1,-,TRBV14,-,13,TGTGCCAGCAGCCAAGAGGGCATCCGGGAAGCTTTCTTT,CASSQEGIREAFF
TRBJ1-2,-,TRBV6-1,-,15,TGTGCCAGCAGTGAATTGCCCGCGGATTACTATGGCTACACCTTC,CASSELPADYYGYTF
TRBJ2-1,once,TRBV5-4,TRBD2,17,TGTGCCAGCAGCGGGGGTAGCGGGAGATCGGGCTACAATGAGCAGTTCTTC,CASSGGSGRSGYNEQFF
TRBJ2-7,-,TRBV13,TRBD2,13,TGTGCCAGCAGCTTGGGGGACTATGAAGAGCAGTACTTC,CASSLGDYEEQYF
TRBJ1-2,once,TRBV28,-,16,TGTGCCAGCAGCGACATGGTGGAGGGGGGGAACTATGGCTACACCTTC,CASSDMVEGGNYGYTF
TRBJ1-1,-,TRBV7-9,-,14,TGTGCCAGCAGCCCCACTCCGCAGAACACTGAAGCTTTCTTT,CASSPTPQNTEAFF
TRBJ1-2,-,TRBV30,-,15,TGTGCCTGGAGTGTAAGGGGACTTTTTATCTTTGGCTACACCTTC,CAWSVRGLFIFGYTF
TRBJ1-1,few,TRBV5-4,TRBD1,15,TGTGCCAGCAGCAACGGACAGGGGACGAACACTGAAGCTTTCTTT,CASSNGQGTNTEAFF
TRBJ2-2,many,TRBV15,-,15,TGTGCCACCAGCTATGGGGGCACGAACACCGGGGAGCTGTTTTTT,CATSYGGTNTGELFF
TRBJ1-5,-,TRBV2,-,15,TGTGCCAGCATGGGGCCGAACTTTCTCAATCAGCCCCAGCATTTT,CASMGPNFLNQPQHF
TRBJ1-6,-,TRBV6-6,-,16,TGTGCCAGCAGTTCGTATCAGGGGAATCGTAATTCACCCCTCCACTTT,CASSSYQGNRNSPLHF
TRBJ1-1,-,TRBV11-3,-,14,TGTGCCAGCAGCTTAGCCCCGCAGGGCGCTGAAGCTTTCTTT,CASSLAPQGAEAFF
TRBJ1-3,-,TRBV10-3,-,16,TGTGCCATCAGTGGGACCCAGGGGAGCTCTGGAAACACCATATATTTT,CAISGTQGSSGNTIYF
TRBJ2-1,-,TRBV2,TRBD1,16,TGTGCCAGCAACGACGCCTCCGGGACAGGGTCCCCGATCCAGTTCTTC,CASNDASGTGSPIQFF
TRBJ1-1,-,TRBV7-9,-,15,TGTGCCAGCAGTTGGGGAGGGGTCGTGAACACTGAAGCTTTCTTT,CASSWGGVVNTEAFF
TRBJ1-2,-,TRBV7-8,TRBD1,14,TGTGCCAGCAGCCCAGGGGGCATAGACTATGGCTACACCTTC,CASSPGGIDYGYTF
TRBJ2-3,once,TRBV5-4,TRBD2,17,TGTGCCAGCAGCTTGGGGGGACTAGCGGGTAGCACAGATACGCAGTATTTT,CASSLGGLAGSTDTQYF
TRBJ2-2,-,TRBV5-1,TRBD1,16,TGCGCCAGCAGCTTGAAAGGGGGCTCGGGCACCGGGGAGCTGTTTTTT,CASSLKGGSGTGELFF
TRBJ1-4,-,TRBV10-2,TRBD1,15,TGCGCCAGCAGAGACAGGGATATTTTGGATGAAAAACTGTTTTTT,CASRDRDILDEKLFF
TRBJ1-2,once,TRBV6-5,-,13,TGTGCCAGCAGTTACAACCCCCAGGGGGGCTACACCTTC,CASSYNPQGGYTF
TRBJ2-2,once,TRBV19,-,15,TGTGCCAGTAGCAAAACAGGGATTGACACCGGGGAGCTGTTTTTT,CASSKTGIDTGELFF
TRBJ2-5,-,TRBV5-1,TRBD1,15,TGCGCCAGCAGCTTGCAGGGGGCTGAAAGAGAGACCCAGTACTTC,CASSLQGAERETQYF
TRBJ1-5,-,TRBV4-2,-,15,TGTGCCAGCAGCCAAGATTGGCAGTCAGGTCAGCCCCAGCATTTT,CASSQDWQSGQPQHF
TRBJ2-7,-,TRBV9,-,14,TGTGCCAGCAGCGTAGAAACGGTTCCCTACGAGCAGTACTTC,CASSVETVPYEQYF
TRBJ2-2,-,TRBV23-1,-,18,TGCGCCAGCAGTCCTCGGTTAGCGGAGCATACTAACACCGGGGAGCTGTTTTTT,CASSPRLAEHTNTGELFF
TRBJ2-3,-,TRBV29-1,-,14,TGCAGCGTTGTAGGGGGGACAGCAACAGATACGCAGTATTTT,CSVVGGTATDTQYF
TRBJ2-1,-,TRBV2,TRBD1,16,TGTGCCAGCAGTCGCAGAGGGGGCGATTATTACAATGAGCAGTTCTTC,CASSRRGGDYYNEQFF
TRBJ1-6,once,TRBV7-6,TRBD1,19,TGTGCCAGCAGCTTATCCAAGGACAGGACAAGCTCCGAAGGTTCACCCCTCCACTTT,CASSLSKDRTSSEGSPLHF
TRBJ1-1,-,TRBV27,-,14,TGTGCCAGCAGTCTAACTCCCATGAACACTGAAGCTTTCTTT,CASSLTPMNTEAFF
TRBJ2-5,-,TRBV5-8,TRBD1,15,TGTGCCAGCAGCTCCGGGACAGGGGGTTCGGGGACCCAGTACTTC,CASSSGTGGSGTQYF
TRBJ2-2,-,TRBV6-8,-,14,TGTGCCAGCAGTCATCAACTTGGAGTCGGGGAGCTGTTTTTT,CASSHQLGVGELFF
TRBJ2-1,-,TRBV7-9,TRBD2,15,TGTGCCAGCAGCTTAACTAGCGGGGGTTACAATGAGCAGTTCTTC,CASSLTSGGYNEQFF
TRBJ2-5,-,TRBV19,-,13,TGTGCCAGTAGCACGACTAGATACGAGACCCAGTACTTC,CASSTTRYETQYF
TRBJ2-1,-,TRBV11-3,TRBD2,15,TGTGCCAGCAGCTTAGGCGGGGGTCCATACAATGAGCAGTTCTTC,CASSLGGGPYNEQFF
TRBJ1-4,-,TRBV4-1,TRBD1,16,TGCGCCAGCAGCCAAGAACAGAGACAGGGGTATGAAAAACTGTTTTTT,CASSQEQRQGYEKLFF
TRBJ2-5,-,TRBV7-2,TRBD2,15,TGTGCCAGCAGCTTAAGCCCTAGCGGCCCGGGGACCCAGTACTTC,CASSLSPSGPGTQYF
TRBJ2-2,-,TRBV25-1,-,13,TGTGCCAGCAGTGTTAGCGAGATCACCGTTCAGTTTTTT,CASSVSEITVQFF
TRBJ1-6,-,TRBV2,-,15,TGTGCCAGCAGTGAAGAGGAGGGCTATAATTCACCCCTCCACTTT,CASSEEEGYNSPLHF
TRBJ1-2,once,TRBV6-5,-,12,TGTGCCAGCCAGAAGGGGTGGGATGGCTACACCTTC,CASQKGWDGYTF
TRBJ2-1,-,TRBV3-1/TRBV3-2,-,12,TGTGCCAGCAGCCAAGTCTCCAATGAGCAGTTCTTC,CASSQVSNEQFF
TRBJ2-5,-,TRBV11-3,TRBD2,15,TGTGCCAGCAGTCCCGGGATAGCGGGAGAAGAGACCCAGTACTTC,CASSPGIAGEETQYF
TRBJ1-4,-,TRBV2,-,14,TGTGCCAGCAGTGGACACCCGGGAATGGAAAAACTGTTTTTT,CASSGHPGMEKLFF
TRBJ1-1,-,TRBV29-1,TRBD1,13,TGCAGCGGGGGACAGGCGATGAACACTGAAGCTTTCTTT,CSGGQAMNTEAFF
TRBJ2-3,-,TRBV6-5,-,15,TGTGCCAGCAGAAGAGGAGGGGGACAGACAGATACGCAGTATTTT,CASRRGGGQTDTQYF
TRBJ1-2,-,TRBV18,-,13,TGTGCCAGCTCACCGGACTCCTCCTATGGCTACACCTTC,CASSPDSSYGYTF
TRBJ1-2,-,TRBV18,-,15,TGTGCCAGCTCACCGGAGGGGAAGGCTAACTATGGCTACACCTTC,CASSPEGKANYGYTF